This TCR beta chain was sequenced for a study of blood T cell repertoires in COVID-19 (dated by TCRdb to 2020 to 2021). For the wider study: Collaborator samples came from the United States, Italy and Spain and covered acute and convalescent phases of COVID-19. The prospective study material was composed of cDNA or gDNA derived from T cells, B-cell-depleted T cells, or PBMCs. Deeply sampled blood TCRbeta repertoires from subjects exposed to, actively infected with, or recovered from COVID-19 were included in the dataset. The repertoires were made available in a free public database intended to serve as a resource for research on the immune response to SARS-CoV-2. The samples were drawn from the first 160 participants of the ongoing ImmuneRACE study and from 1,254 subjects provided by 6 global collaborators. Nearly every sample came with metadata listing a de-identified subject ID, COVID-19 status, age in years and sex. HLA class I and class II types, where available, came from metadata supplied by the sample provider rather than from assay-based typing.

V gives up 3 bases and J gives up 4 bases, and the segment between their germline ends measures 12 bases. Per the germline V gene, MDHEN is the CDR1 and SYDVKM is the CDR2. The CDR3 contains 14 residues, cysteine and phenylalanine counted. The retained sequence is limited to the CDR3, 42 bases, with the frame set at the first base. TCRbeta CDR3 regions were amplified from genomic DNA using the immunoSEQ Assay, a bias-controlled multiplex PCR. Per the source publication's procedure: The number of nucleated cells in each sample was estimated from the amplification of reference gene primers within the assay. To quantify the absolute abundance of each unique TCRbeta CDR3 rearrangement, sequence reads were collapsed and filtered. For each sample, productive Simpson clonality was calculated as the square root of Simpson's diversity index across productive rearrangements. TCRdb provides this immuneACCESS table in a form limited to in-frame rearrangements. Some clones are lacking; in checked studies, under half of them reflect an unresolved V gene, and why the rest are absent is not known. The D gene and trimming were derived from the DNA, and the V and J assignments and clone size from that table. In this sample the table shows 50,000 to 70,000 clones, roughly three quarters of which occur a single time. 3.2% of the sample comes from the top ten.

Collaborating institutions collected whole blood in K2EDTA tubes following their own protocols. For TCRbeta analysis, collaborators shipped samples in one of three forms: frozen whole blood, isolated PBMCs, or DNA extracted from either of those sample types. This clone was seen only once. Its antigen is still unknown. It has no much larger one-base neighbor in the sample; base qualities were not kept. Findings and caveats that apply to the study as a whole: How much clinical and demographic metadata was included differed by source and by participant, and the metadata was provided uncurated.

The V and J genes are TRBV28 and TRBJ1-2, and perhaps TRBD1 as D gene, on 6 matching bases. The sample consisted of peripheral blood. The sequence was obtained from a man between 60 and 70 years old with acute or convalescent COVID-19. The sequenced DNA: TGTGCCAGCAGTTTGGCGAAGGGGGTCTATGGCTACACCTTC. Its translation reads: CASSLAKGVYGYTF.